The rows below give T cell receptor beta chains drawn from one sample of a study of cytomegalovirus exposure and HLA in healthy donors. The protocol was immunoSEQ multiplex PCR, while the TCRdb copy is restricted to in-frame clones and leaves out a portion. The table lists 60,000 to 75,000 clones, approximately 80% of them singletons. The sequencing sample was made of PBMCs. The receptors were sampled from a young man in good health and CMV-seropositive. The CDR3 runs from the conserved cysteine through the conserved F or W. Fields, in order: V gene, D gene, CDR3 length, J gene, clone size, CDR3 protein, CDR3 DNA. A D gene is named only where the DNA matches it firmly. Size values are once, few and many counts, or a class for expanded clones, and some rows have none.

V: TRBV10-3; D: TRBD1; length: 12; J: TRBJ2-7; size: .; CDR3: CAIRDRGNEQYF; DNA: TGTGCCATCAGGGACAGGGGGAACGAGCAGTACTTC
V: TRBV29-1; D: .; length: 12; J: TRBJ1-1; size: .; CDR3: CSGRVGDTEAFF; DNA: TGCAGCGGCAGGGTAGGAGACACTGAAGCTTTCTTT
V: TRBV4-2; D: .; length: 18; J: TRBJ1-5; size: .; CDR3: CASSQAPVSPGSNQPQHF; DNA: TGTGCCAGCAGCCAGGCCCCTGTGTCCCCGGGGAGCAATCAGCCCCAGCATTTT
V: TRBV10-2; D: .; length: 14; J: TRBJ2-2; size: .; CDR3: CASSEFYGIGELFF; DNA: TGCGCCAGCAGTGAGTTCTACGGGATTGGGGAGCTGTTTTTT
V: TRBV30; D: .; length: 14; J: TRBJ2-3; size: .; CDR3: CAWSVLGSTDTQYF; DNA: TGTGCCTGGAGTGTACTCGGGAGCACAGATACGCAGTATTTT
V: TRBV6-5; D: .; length: 16; J: TRBJ2-4; size: .; CDR3: CASSYSYRVAKNIQYF; DNA: TGTGCCAGCAGTTACTCGTACAGGGTGGCCAAAAACATTCAGTACTTC
V: TRBV4-2; D: TRBD2; length: 19; J: TRBJ2-3; size: .; CDR3: CASSPLGLAGSPLTDTQYF; DNA: TGTGCCAGCAGCCCTCTTGGACTAGCGGGATCCCCGCTGACAGATACGCAGTATTTT
V: TRBV4-2; D: .; length: 15; J: TRBJ1-2; size: .; CDR3: CASSQESTDLYGYTF; DNA: TGTGCCAGCAGCCAAGAATCGACAGACCTCTATGGCTACACCTTC
V: TRBV29-1; D: .; length: 14; J: TRBJ1-2; size: few; CDR3: CSVDPDGGGYGYTF; DNA: TGCAGCGTTGATCCGGACGGGGGAGGCTATGGCTACACCTTC
V: TRBV25-1; D: TRBD1; length: 16; J: TRBJ2-5; size: .; CDR3: CASSARQGKSEETQYF; DNA: TGTGCCAGCAGTGCCCGACAGGGGAAAAGCGAGGAGACCCAGTACTTC
V: TRBV9; D: .; length: 13; J: TRBJ2-1; size: .; CDR3: CASRAGHSLEQFF; DNA: TGTGCCAGCAGAGCGGGTCACTCCCTAGAGCAGTTCTTC
V: TRBV19; D: .; length: 13; J: TRBJ1-1; size: .; CDR3: CASSTSLNTEAFF; DNA: TGTGCCAGTAGTACCAGTTTGAACACTGAAGCTTTCTTT
V: TRBV30; D: .; length: 12; J: TRBJ1-5; size: .; CDR3: CAWSGPTGPQHF; DNA: TGTGCCTGGAGTGGGCCGACAGGGCCCCAGCATTTT
V: TRBV29-1; D: TRBD2; length: 17; J: TRBJ2-3; size: .; CDR3: CSVEGETSGGFTDTQYF; DNA: TGCAGCGTTGAGGGGGAAACTAGCGGGGGATTCACAGATACGCAGTATTTT
V: TRBV25-1; D: TRBD1; length: 14; J: TRBJ2-2; size: .; CDR3: CASRDRGNTGELFF; DNA: TGTGCCAGCCGAGACAGGGGGAACACCGGGGAGCTGTTTTTT
V: TRBV4-1; D: .; length: 15; J: TRBJ1-5; size: .; CDR3: CASSQDPTPSWPQHF; DNA: TGCGCCAGCAGCCAAGATCCCACACCTTCATGGCCCCAGCATTTT
V: TRBV6-5; D: TRBD1; length: 14; J: TRBJ1-1; size: .; CDR3: CASSYDRVGTEAFF; DNA: TGTGCCAGCAGTTACGACAGGGTTGGAACTGAAGCTTTCTTT
V: TRBV29-1; D: .; length: 15; J: TRBJ2-1; size: once; CDR3: CSVGYRGFLGNEQFF; DNA: TGCAGCGTTGGATATCGCGGGTTCTTAGGAAATGAGCAGTTCTTC
V: TRBV6-1; D: .; length: 14; J: TRBJ2-5; size: .; CDR3: CASSETVGRETQYF; DNA: TGTGCCAGCAGTGAGACGGTAGGGAGAGAGACCCAGTACTTC
V: TRBV30; D: .; length: 13; J: TRBJ1-4; size: .; CDR3: CAWSVGGGEKLFF; DNA: TGTGCCTGGAGTGTAGGAGGTGGAGAAAAACTGTTTTTT
V: TRBV2; D: TRBD2; length: 15; J: TRBJ2-1; size: .; CDR3: CASSLAGGRGMEQFF; DNA: TGTGCCAGCAGTTTAGCGGGGGGGCGGGGTATGGAGCAGTTCTTC
V: TRBV7-6; D: .; length: 13; J: TRBJ1-5; size: .; CDR3: CASSFGGDQPQHF; DNA: TGTGCCAGCAGCTTTGGGGGGGATCAGCCCCAGCATTTT
V: TRBV5-6; D: .; length: 13; J: TRBJ2-1; size: few; CDR3: CASSLDSPNEQFF; DNA: TGTGCCAGCAGCTTGGACAGCCCCAATGAGCAGTTCTTC
V: TRBV13; D: TRBD1; length: 15; J: TRBJ1-5; size: few; CDR3: CASSLGRGLRQPQHF; DNA: TGTGCCAGCAGCTTAGGCAGGGGGCTTAGGCAGCCCCAGCATTTT
V: TRBV30; D: .; length: 13; J: TRBJ1-1; size: .; CDR3: CAWRSAGYTEAFF; DNA: TGTGCCTGGAGATCAGCAGGTTATACTGAAGCTTTCTTT
V: TRBV6-1; D: .; length: 12; J: TRBJ1-1; size: .; CDR3: CASLKKAAPAFF; DNA: TGTGCCAGCCTCAAGAAGGCGGCCCCAGCTTTCTTT
V: TRBV2; D: .; length: 13; J: TRBJ1-1; size: .; CDR3: CARGHGLNTEAFF; DNA: TGTGCCAGGGGACATGGACTGAACACTGAAGCTTTCTTT
V: TRBV29-1; D: TRBD1; length: 12; J: TRBJ2-7; size: .; CDR3: CSGGQGTREQYF; DNA: TGCAGCGGTGGACAGGGGACGCGCGAGCAGTACTTC
V: TRBV15; D: .; length: 16; J: TRBJ1-5; size: .; CDR3: CATSRDWEGRADIQHF; DNA: TGTGCCACCAGCAGAGATTGGGAGGGCAGGGCCGATATTCAGCATTTT
V: TRBV6-1; D: .; length: 12; J: TRBJ2-7; size: .; CDR3: CASKSHGYEQYF; DNA: TGTGCCAGCAAATCCCACGGTTACGAGCAGTACTTC
V: TRBV28; D: .; length: 15; J: TRBJ1-5; size: .; CDR3: CASTPRQALNQPQHF; DNA: TGTGCCAGCACTCCCCGACAGGCCCTAAATCAGCCCCAGCATTTT
V: TRBV29-1; D: .; length: 14; J: TRBJ2-1; size: .; CDR3: CSVEVRRGRMEQFF; DNA: TGCAGCGTTGAAGTGCGCAGGGGCCGAATGGAGCAGTTCTTC
V: TRBV5-1; D: .; length: 16; J: TRBJ2-7; size: .; CDR3: CASSLGGNLALYEQYF; DNA: TGCGCCAGCAGCTTGGGCGGAAACCTTGCCCTCTACGAGCAGTACTTC
V: TRBV28; D: .; length: 14; J: TRBJ1-3; size: once; CDR3: CASSSGQTGNTIYF; DNA: TGTGCCAGCAGTTCTGGACAGACCGGGAACACCATATATTTT
V: TRBV19; D: .; length: 12; J: TRBJ2-7; size: .; CDR3: CASSNLVAEQYF; DNA: TGTGCCAGTAGTAACCTAGTCGCCGAGCAGTACTTC
V: TRBV7-9; D: .; length: 15; J: TRBJ2-7; size: once; CDR3: CASSSKGDGKTEQYF; DNA: TGTGCCAGCAGCTCAAAGGGGGACGGGAAAACCGAGCAGTACTTC
V: TRBV10-1; D: .; length: 13; J: TRBJ2-3; size: .; CDR3: CASQRRTTDTQYF; DNA: TGCGCCAGCCAGAGACGGACAACAGATACGCAGTATTTT
V: TRBV10-2; D: .; length: 16; J: TRBJ2-1; size: .; CDR3: CASSERGKSSYNEQFF; DNA: TGCGCCAGCAGTGAACGAGGGAAGAGCTCCTACAATGAGCAGTTCTTC
V: TRBV4-1; D: .; length: 15; J: TRBJ2-7; size: .; CDR3: CASSQEPGGSYEQYF; DNA: TGCGCCAGCAGCCAAGAGCCGGGTGGATCCTACGAGCAGTACTTC
V: TRBV30; D: .; length: 14; J: TRBJ2-3; size: .; CDR3: CAWSTSSVTDTQYF; DNA: TGTGCCTGGAGTACTAGCTCTGTCACAGATACGCAGTATTTT
V: TRBV19; D: .; length: 15; J: TRBJ1-5; size: .; CDR3: CASSIQGVSNQPQHF; DNA: TGTGCCAGTAGTATTCAAGGGGTGAGCAATCAGCCCCAGCATTTT
V: TRBV6-5; D: .; length: 13; J: TRBJ1-1; size: few; CDR3: CASSSGVNTEAFF; DNA: TGTGCCAGCAGTTCAGGGGTGAACACTGAAGCTTTCTTT
V: TRBV7-2; D: .; length: 14; J: TRBJ1-2; size: .; CDR3: CASSLVGGEGGYTF; DNA: TGTGCCAGCAGCTTAGTTGGGGGGGAAGGTGGCTACACCTTC
V: TRBV6-4; D: .; length: 18; J: TRBJ2-6; size: .; CDR3: CASRWPDRPASGANVLTF; DNA: TGTGCCAGCAGGTGGCCCGACAGGCCCGCCTCTGGGGCCAACGTCCTGACTTTC
V: TRBV13; D: TRBD1; length: 15; J: TRBJ2-5; size: .; CDR3: CASSERTGARETQYF; DNA: TGTGCCAGCAGCGAACGGACAGGGGCAAGGGAGACCCAGTACTTC
V: TRBV30; D: TRBD1; length: 14; J: TRBJ1-3; size: .; CDR3: CARQGSRSGNTIYF; DNA: TGTGCCCGACAGGGTTCCCGTTCTGGAAACACCATATATTTT
V: TRBV6-4; D: .; length: 15; J: TRBJ1-1; size: once; CDR3: CASSDSWGTDTEAFF; DNA: TGTGCCAGCAGTGACTCTTGGGGCACGGACACTGAAGCTTTCTTT
V: TRBV18; D: .; length: 15; J: TRBJ1-1; size: .; CDR3: CASSPLGTGQPEAFF; DNA: TGTGCCAGCTCACCACTGGGTACAGGCCAGCCTGAAGCTTTCTTT
V: TRBV15; D: TRBD1; length: 18; J: TRBJ1-2; size: .; CDR3: CATSRARDSASARYGYTF; DNA: TGTGCCACCAGCAGAGCCCGGGACAGCGCATCGGCTCGCTATGGCTACACCTTC
V: TRBV28; D: TRBD1; length: 13; J: TRBJ2-7; size: .; CDR3: CASGGQPTYEQYF; DNA: TGTGCCAGCGGGGGACAGCCGACTTACGAGCAGTACTTC
V: TRBV30; D: .; length: 16; J: TRBJ2-1; size: .; CDR3: CAWDTGLTSSYNEQFF; DNA: TGTGCCTGGGATACGGGACTCACGAGCTCCTACAATGAGCAGTTCTTC
V: TRBV25-1; D: .; length: 13; J: TRBJ1-1; size: .; CDR3: CASSVGGNTEAFF; DNA: TGTGCCAGCAGTGTGGGGGGAAACACTGAAGCTTTCTTT
V: TRBV2; D: .; length: 14; J: TRBJ2-7; size: .; CDR3: CASRGGLTTYEQYF; DNA: TGTGCCAGCAGGGGGGGACTTACTACCTACGAGCAGTACTTC
V: TRBV2; D: .; length: 14; J: TRBJ2-5; size: .; CDR3: CASSEFRRSETQYF; DNA: TGTGCCAGCAGTGAGTTTCGCCGGTCCGAGACCCAGTACTTC
V: TRBV19; D: .; length: 14; J: TRBJ2-4; size: .; CDR3: CASSIAPTLDIQYF; DNA: TGTGCCAGTAGTATAGCTCCTACCCTGGACATTCAGTACTTC